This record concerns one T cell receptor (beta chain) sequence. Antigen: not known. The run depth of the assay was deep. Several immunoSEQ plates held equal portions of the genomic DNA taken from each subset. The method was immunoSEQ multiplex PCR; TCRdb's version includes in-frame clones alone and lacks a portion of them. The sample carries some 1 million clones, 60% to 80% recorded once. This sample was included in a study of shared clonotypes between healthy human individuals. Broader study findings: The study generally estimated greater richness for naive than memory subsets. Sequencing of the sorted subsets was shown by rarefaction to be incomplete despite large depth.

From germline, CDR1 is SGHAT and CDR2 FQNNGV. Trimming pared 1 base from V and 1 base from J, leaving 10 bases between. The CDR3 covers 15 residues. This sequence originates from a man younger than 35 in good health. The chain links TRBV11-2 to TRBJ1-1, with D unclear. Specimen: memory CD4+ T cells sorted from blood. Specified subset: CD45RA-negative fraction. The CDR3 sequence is CASSLVLAPNTEAFF. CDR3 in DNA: TGTGCCAGCAGCTTAGTTCTCGCCCCGAACACTGAAGCTTTCTTT.